The 10 T cell receptor beta chains given below trace back to one sample, sequenced in a study of blood T cell repertoires in COVID-19. Assay used: immunoSEQ multiplex PCR; TCRdb lists only in-frame clones, some missing. The sample shows fewer than 300,000 clones, about 68% of them seen only once. Source material: peripheral blood. These receptors all stem from a woman over 75 with acute or convalescent COVID-19.

This clone was seen only a few times. The chain couples TRBV19 to TRBJ1-5; TRBD1 is a possible D gene (5 bases). Per the germline V gene, CDR1 is LNHDA and CDR2 is SQIVND (reference sequence). Trimming took off 2 bases at V and 6 bases at J, with 14 bases between the two ends. The CDR3 covers 15 residues. CDR3 DNA: TGTGCCAGTAGTATATCACGGGGGAGAGCTCAGCCCCAGCATTTT. Translating gives CASSISRGRAQPQHF. Supplemented by reference TRBV19 and TRBJ1-5, the full variable domain reads DGGITQSPKYLFRKEGQNVTLSCEQNLNHDAMYWYRQDPGQGLRLIYYSQIVNDFQKGDIAEGYSVSREKKESFPLTVTSAQKNPTAFYLCASSISRGRAQPQHFGDGTRLSIL.

The V gene is TRBV5-1, the J gene TRBJ2-3, with TRBD2 identical over 7 bases. In germline, CDR1 is SGHRS, CDR2 YFSETQ. Trimming removed 4 bases from V and 0 bases from J; junction bases left unmatched: 8. This CDR3 has 16 amino acids. CDR3 sequence (DNA): TGCGCCAGCAGCCAATTCGGCGGGAGAAGCACAGATACGCAGTATTTT. The encoded protein is CASSQFGGRSTDTQYF.

The V call is TRBV6-1, the J call TRBJ2-7, with D perhaps TRBD2 (5 bases). This CDR3 contains 17 residues. Trimming pared 2 bases from V and 3 bases from J, leaving 20 bases between. The germline V gene encodes CDR1 MNHNS and CDR2 SASEGT. As DNA, the CDR3 is TGTGCCAGCAGTGAAAGTATAGGGAGAATCAGCATCTACGAGCAGTACTTC. It translates to CASSESIGRISIYEQYF.

The V call is TRBV5-4, the J call TRBJ1-2, with D possibly being TRBD1 (6 bases). The CDR3 has 15 residues. Trimming took 1 base from V and 4 from J, leaving 14 bases between them. Germline values: CDR1 SGHNT, CDR2 YYREEE (reference sequence). CDR3 sequence (DNA): TGTGCCAGCAGCTTGAACAGGGAGAGGAGCTATGGCTACACCTTC. It encodes CASSLNRERSYGYTF. Filled out from reference TRBV5-4 and TRBJ1-2, the complete variable domain reads ETGVTQSPTHLIKTRGQQVTLRCSSQSGHNTVSWYQQALGQGPQFIFQYYREEENGRGNFPPRFSGLQFPNYSSELNVNALELDDSALYLCASSLNRERSYGYTFGSGTRLTVV.

This chain joins TRBV2 and TRBJ2-7; 8 bases are shared with TRBD1. This CDR3 region has 13 residues. J gave up 4 bases and V 2 bases, and 1 base lay outside the gene matches. Per germline, CDR1 SNHLY and CDR2 FYNNEI. The CDR3 is CASSEQGAYEQYF. The CDR3 nucleotides read TGTGCCAGCAGTGAACAGGGGGCTTACGAGCAGTACTTC. Supplemented by reference TRBV2 and TRBJ2-7, the full variable domain reads EPEVTQTPSHQVTQMGQEVILRCVPISNHLYFYWYRQILGQKVEFLVSFYNNEISEKSEIFDDQFSVERPDGSNFTLKIRSTKLEDSAMYFCASSEQGAYEQYFGPGTRLTVT.

This clone appeared a few times. This chain joins TRBV9 and TRBJ2-7, with 8 bases fitting TRBD1. Germline CDR1 is SGDLS and CDR2 is YYNGEE. V lost 3 bases, J lost 4 bases, and 18 bases stayed unmatched. The length of the CDR3 is 18 residues. The CDR3 is CASSDAVPGQVDSYEQYF. The CDR3 nucleotides are TGTGCCAGCAGCGACGCGGTACCGGGACAGGTTGATTCGTACGAGCAGTACTTC.

In this sample, this clone turned up a few times. The chain joins TRBV28 to TRBJ2-2; D is possibly TRBD1 (5 bases). The CDR3 has 14 amino acids. Germline CDR1 MDHEN, CDR2 SYDVKM. In DNA form, the CDR3 reads TGTGCGATAACACAGCAGGGTAGGGCCGGGGAGCTGTTTTTT. Encoded protein: CAITQQGRAGELFF. Looking up the rest from reference TRBV28 and TRBJ2-2 gives the full variable domain: DVKVTQSSRYLVKRTGEKVFLECVQDMDHENMFWYRQDPGLGLRLIYFSYDVKMKEKGDIPEGYSVSREKKERFSLILESASTNQTSMYLCAITQQGRAGELFFGEGSRLTVL.

The chain is built from TRBV4-1 and TRBJ2-6, with TRBD1 identical over 8 bases. The ends lost 0 bases at V and 0 bases at J; junction bases unmatched: 7. CDR1 and CDR2 (germline): MGHRA, YSYEKL. This CDR3 is 19 amino acids long. CDR3 coding DNA: TGCGCCAGCAGCCAAGACCCGGACAGGGTGAGCTCTGGGGCCAACGTCCTGACTTTC. Amino acid sequence: CASSQDPDRVSSGANVLTF.

This rearrangement joins TRBV6-5 to TRBJ1-6; tentatively, D is TRBD1 (5 bases). The germline V gene has CDR1 MNHEY and CDR2 SVGAGI. The CDR3 is 14 residues long. Between the trimmed V and J ends, which lost 2 bases and 6 bases, there was a span of 8 bases. In DNA, the CDR3 is TGTGCCAGCAGTTACCGACAGACTAATTCACCCCTCCACTTT. Amino acid sequence: CASSYRQTNSPLHF.

The rearrangement links TRBV7-2 to TRBJ2-7, with 11 nucleotides matching TRBD1. The V gene end was trimmed by 1 base and the J gene end by 0 bases; junction bases not matched to a gene: 8. Germline CDR1 reads SGHTA; CDR2 reads FQGNSA. The CDR3 has 18 residues. As DNA, the CDR3 is TGTGCCAGCAGCTTAGAGGGGACAGGGGGTGGAAGCTCCTACGAGCAGTACTTC. The encoded protein is CASSLEGTGGGSSYEQYF.